These T cell receptor beta chains were read from a single sample in a study of blood T cell repertoires in COVID-19. Assay used: immunoSEQ multiplex PCR; TCRdb lists only in-frame clones, some missing. The sample lists 30,000 to 40,000 clones, over 75% seen once, with around 15% in the top ten. Sequenced input: peripheral blood. These receptors originate from a man aged 55 to 70 with active COVID-19. Each CDR3 is given with its conserved first and last residue. The D gene is left open where the match is weak. The size field is filled for only some rows; it gives once, few, many or a size class.

d_gene	v_gene	abundance	j_gene	CDR3nt	CDR3aa
-	TRBV2	-	TRBJ1-2	TGTGCCAGCAGTGGCCACAGGAGAAACTATGGCTACACCTTC	CASSGHRRNYGYTF
-	TRBV25-1	-	TRBJ1-5	TGTGCCAGCAGTGAAAGGCAGGACAATCAGCCCCAGCATTTT	CASSERQDNQPQHF
-	TRBV7-9	-	TRBJ2-5	TGTGCCAGCAGCTTATTTGTTAGAAACCAAGAGACCCAGTACTTC	CASSLFVRNQETQYF
TRBD2	TRBV30	once	TRBJ2-1	TGTGCCTGGAGTGGGGGCGGGAGTATAAGCAATGAGCAGTTCTTC	CAWSGGGSISNEQFF
TRBD1	TRBV15	-	TRBJ2-7	TGTGCCACCAGCGCCGGGGCAGGGGGTATCTACGAGCAGTACTTC	CATSAGAGGIYEQYF
TRBD1	TRBV6-5	-	TRBJ1-2	TGTGCCAGCAGCGACAGGGAGTTGGACTATGGCTACACCTTC	CASSDRELDYGYTF
TRBD2	TRBV19	-	TRBJ2-3	TGTGCCAGTAGTATGCTTTTAGGGACTAGCGGACTCACAGATACGCAGTATTTT	CASSMLLGTSGLTDTQYF
TRBD2	TRBV5-1	-	TRBJ2-7	TGCGCCAGCAGCCCAATGGGACTAGCGGGAGACGAGCAGTACTTC	CASSPMGLAGDEQYF
-	TRBV5-6	-	TRBJ1-2	TGTGCCAGCCCTCAGGGTATAAATGGCTACACCTTC	CASPQGINGYTF
TRBD2	TRBV10-3	once	TRBJ2-5	TGTGCCATCGCACTAGCGGGGCAAGAGACCCAGTACTTC	CAIALAGQETQYF
-	TRBV5-4	-	TRBJ1-1	TGTGCCAGCAGCTCGGGGGTTGTGGACACTGAAGCTTTCTTT	CASSSGVVDTEAFF
-	TRBV7-8	-	TRBJ2-7	TGTGCCAGCAGCTCTAGGGGAGGGGGGTCCTACGAGCAGTACTTC	CASSSRGGGSYEQYF
TRBD1	TRBV6-5	-	TRBJ2-3	TGTGCCAGCAGTCGCCGGACAGGGTTGACAGATACGCAGTATTTT	CASSRRTGLTDTQYF
-	TRBV4-2	-	TRBJ2-3	TGTGCCAGCAGCCAAGATGCCCTAGGCACAGATACGCAGTATTTT	CASSQDALGTDTQYF
TRBD1	TRBV27	-	TRBJ2-7	TGTGCCAGCAGACAGGGGGTGAGCTCCTACGAGCAGTACTTC	CASRQGVSSYEQYF
-	TRBV21-1	-	TRBJ2-7	TGTGCCAGCAGCAAATTTGGAACGAACAGGGTGCTCGTCTACGAGCAGTACTTC	CASSKFGTNRVLVYEQYF
TRBD1	TRBV27	once	TRBJ2-4	TGTGCCAGCAGTTTCTTGGGACAGGGGGCAAACATTCAGTACTTC	CASSFLGQGANIQYF
-	TRBV7-9	few	TRBJ1-1	TGTGCCAGCAGCTTAGGGCAGATGAACACTGAAGCTTTCTTT	CASSLGQMNTEAFF
-	TRBV30	-	TRBJ1-2	TGTGCCTGGAGTGTACCGGGGGCGGGAGGACTCGACTACACCTTC	CAWSVPGAGGLDYTF
TRBD1	TRBV6-5	-	TRBJ2-7	TGTGCCAGCAGAACCGGGACAGGGTTGGGTGAGCAGTACTTC	CASRTGTGLGEQYF
-	TRBV28	-	TRBJ2-2	TGTGCCAGCAGGACCCGGGACAAGAACACCGGGGAGCTGTTTTTT	CASRTRDKNTGELFF
-	TRBV6-1	-	TRBJ2-1	TGTGCCAGCAGTGTCCGACTGGAGAGCTCCTACAATGAGCAGTTCTTC	CASSVRLESSYNEQFF
-	TRBV5-6	-	TRBJ2-1	TGTGCCAGCAGCGAACAGGGGGGGTCTTACAATGAGCAGTTCTTC	CASSEQGGSYNEQFF
TRBD1	TRBV6-5	-	TRBJ2-7	TGTGCCAGCAGTTACTCGGTTACAGGGGGAAAAATCGAGCAGTACTTC	CASSYSVTGGKIEQYF
-	TRBV7-9	-	TRBJ1-2	TGTGCCAGCAGCGGGGTGGAGTCGGGAGGCTACACCTTC	CASSGVESGGYTF
-	TRBV3-1/TRBV3-2	-	TRBJ1-2	TGTGCCAGCAGCCAACGAGGGATCGGCTATGGCTACACCTTC	CASSQRGIGYGYTF
-	TRBV14	once	TRBJ1-1	TGTGCCAGCAGCCAAGACAGGTTAGGCCCTGAAGCTTTCTTT	CASSQDRLGPEAFF
TRBD2	TRBV18	-	TRBJ2-3	TGTGCCAGCCTAGAGCGGAGCGGGAGTCCGCATACGCAGTATTTT	CASLERSGSPHTQYF
-	TRBV18	-	TRBJ2-7	TGTGCCAGCTCCGGTTTGACAGGTCCCTACGAGCAGTACTTC	CASSGLTGPYEQYF
-	TRBV2	-	TRBJ2-1	TGTGCCAGTCGACATTCCAATGAGCAGTTCTTC	CASRHSNEQFF
-	TRBV7-2	once	TRBJ2-3	TGTGCCAGCAGCCTTAGAGCGGGCTTCACAGATACGCAGTATTTT	CASSLRAGFTDTQYF
-	TRBV9	-	TRBJ1-4	TGTGCCAGCAGCGTAGGGTCACACACAACTAATGAAAAACTGTTTTTT	CASSVGSHTTNEKLFF
-	TRBV5-1	-	TRBJ1-4	TGCGCCAGCAGCTCGGGGGGAACTAATGAAAAACTGTTTTTT	CASSSGGTNEKLFF
TRBD2	TRBV7-8	-	TRBJ2-1	TGTGCCAGCAGCTTAGTCCTGTCTAGCGGGGAGCAGTTCTTC	CASSLVLSSGEQFF
-	TRBV28	-	TRBJ1-1	TGTGCCAGCAGTCGCCCCGGGAACACTGAAGCTTTCTTT	CASSRPGNTEAFF
-	TRBV5-6	few	TRBJ2-7	TGTGCCAGCAGCCCGGGCTGGGGGGTCCACGAGCAGTACTTC	CASSPGWGVHEQYF
TRBD1	TRBV19	once	TRBJ1-6	TGTGCCAGTAGCGGGACAGGAAATAATTCACCCCTCCACTTT	CASSGTGNNSPLHF
-	TRBV5-1	-	TRBJ2-1	TGCGCCAGCAGCTTGGTTTCGGGAGCGGGCTACAATGAGCAGTTCTTC	CASSLVSGAGYNEQFF
-	TRBV7-9	-	TRBJ1-3	TGTGCCAGCAGCCCAGTTATCTGGGCGCCAGGAAACACCATATATTTT	CASSPVIWAPGNTIYF
-	TRBV28	-	TRBJ2-4	TGTGCCAGCAGTTTCCCTAGGGGGGGTGCCAAAAACATTCAGTACTTC	CASSFPRGGAKNIQYF
-	TRBV9	-	TRBJ2-5	TGTGCCAGCAGCCCAAGGACAGCCCAAGAGACCCAGTACTTC	CASSPRTAQETQYF
TRBD1	TRBV7-6	-	TRBJ2-3	TGTGCCAGCAGCCAGGGTGGGGGACAGGATTGGGATACGCAGTATTTT	CASSQGGGQDWDTQYF